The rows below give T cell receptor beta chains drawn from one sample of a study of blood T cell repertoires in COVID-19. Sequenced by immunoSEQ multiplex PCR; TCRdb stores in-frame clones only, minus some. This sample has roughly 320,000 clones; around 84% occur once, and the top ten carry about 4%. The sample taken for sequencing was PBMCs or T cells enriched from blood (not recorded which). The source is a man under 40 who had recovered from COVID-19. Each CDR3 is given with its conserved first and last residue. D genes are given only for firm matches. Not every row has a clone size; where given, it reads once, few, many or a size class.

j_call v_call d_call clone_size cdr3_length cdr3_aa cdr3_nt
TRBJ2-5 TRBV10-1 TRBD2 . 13 CASSSQAGETQYF TGCGCCAGCAGTAGTCAAGCGGGGGAGACCCAGTACTTC
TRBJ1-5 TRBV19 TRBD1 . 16 CASMDGGQGIFQPQHF TGTGCCAGTATGGATGGAGGACAGGGGATTTTTCAGCCCCAGCATTTT
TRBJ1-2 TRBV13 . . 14 CASSSLGGFYGYTF TGTGCCAGCAGCTCCCTCGGGGGGTTCTATGGCTACACCTTC
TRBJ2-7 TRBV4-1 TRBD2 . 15 CASSLTSGKAYEQYF TGCGCCAGCAGCCTGACTAGCGGGAAGGCCTACGAGCAGTACTTC
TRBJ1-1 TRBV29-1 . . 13 CSVAEQVNTEAFF TGCAGCGTCGCAGAACAGGTGAACACTGAAGCTTTCTTT
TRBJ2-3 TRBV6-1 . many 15 CASSEEGAGGYTQYF TGTGCCAGCAGTGAAGAGGGGGCGGGAGGATATACGCAGTATTTT
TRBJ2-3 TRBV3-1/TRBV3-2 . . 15 CASRKAGKSTDTQYF TGTGCCAGCAGAAAAGCAGGAAAAAGCACAGATACGCAGTATTTT
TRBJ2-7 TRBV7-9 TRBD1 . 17 CASSLARGQGPSYEQYF TGTGCCAGCAGCTTAGCCCGTGGACAGGGACCCTCCTACGAGCAGTACTTC
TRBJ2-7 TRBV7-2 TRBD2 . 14 CASSWTSGSYEQYF TGTGCCAGCAGCTGGACTAGCGGGAGCTACGAGCAGTACTTC
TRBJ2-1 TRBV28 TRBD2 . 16 CASSRPGLASTHEQFF TGTGCCAGCAGTCGTCCCGGACTAGCGAGTACACATGAGCAGTTCTTC
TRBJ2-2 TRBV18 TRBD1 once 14 CASPDRDRTGELFF TGTGCCAGCCCAGACAGGGATCGCACCGGGGAGCTGTTTTTT
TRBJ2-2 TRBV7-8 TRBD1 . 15 CASSRGTGLTGELFF TGTGCCAGCAGCCGAGGGACAGGGCTCACCGGGGAGCTGTTTTTT
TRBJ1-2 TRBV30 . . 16 CAWSVSGRPTNYGYTF TGTGCCTGGAGTGTATCCGGGAGGCCTACTAACTATGGCTACACCTTC
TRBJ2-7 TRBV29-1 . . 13 CSVIGGQFYEQYF TGCAGCGTTATCGGGGGGCAATTCTACGAGCAGTACTTC
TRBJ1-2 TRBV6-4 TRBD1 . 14 CASSEGQANYGYTF TGTGCCAGCAGTGAAGGACAGGCGAATTATGGCTACACCTTC
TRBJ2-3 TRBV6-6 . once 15 CASSYGHPLTDTQYF TGTGCCAGCAGTTACGGACATCCACTCACAGATACGCAGTATTTT
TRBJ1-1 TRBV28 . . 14 CASSWTRMNTEAFF TGTGCCAGCAGTTGGACAAGGATGAACACTGAAGCTTTCTTT
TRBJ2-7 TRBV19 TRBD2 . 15 CASSIVLAGSYEQYF TGTGCCAGTAGTATAGTACTAGCGGGGTCCTACGAGCAGTACTTC
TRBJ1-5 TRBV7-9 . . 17 CASSWGTGFGSNQPQHF TGTGCCAGCAGCTGGGGAACAGGGTTTGGGAGCAATCAGCCCCAGCATTTT
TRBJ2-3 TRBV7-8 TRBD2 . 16 CASSPLLAERTDTQYF TGTGCCAGCAGTCCATTACTAGCGGAGAGGACAGATACGCAGTATTTT